The source of this T cell receptor beta chain is a study of T cells after yellow fever vaccination. The wider study: Fractions containing few cells were prepared with SMART-Seq v4 Ultra Low Input.

Per germline, CDR1 MDHEN and CDR2 SYDVKM. CDR3 length: 16 amino acids. In making TCR cDNA, 5'RACE template switching added a universal primer site and UMIs to it. Via MiXCR, TCRdb re-called the 5' RACE reads, giving one row per CDR3 protein. Among some 600,000 distinct CDR3 sequences listed, around an eighth were seen once. Regarding the study as a whole: Booster samples showed a return of most primary-vaccination clones (roughly 96% CD4, 88% CD8). Relatively few clonotypes were ones that appeared in both CD4 and CD8 compartments.

To note about this clonotype: Its antigen remains unidentified. The junction departs from the called germline gene at one end, perhaps through a read error.

The TCR comes from a young man who received the YFV17D yellow fever vaccine. Sequencing used PBMCs, obtained on the day of the yellow fever booster vaccination. The J gene is TRBJ2-3, the V gene TRBV28; a possible D gene is TRBD2 (6 bases). The CDR3 region is CASSFGVAGSTDTQCF. DNA for the CDR3: TGTGCCAGCAGTTTTGGAGTGGCGGGGTCCACAGATACGCAGTGTTTT.